These 31 T cell receptor beta chains originate from one sample sequenced in a study of Graves' ophthalmopathy and Graves' hyperthyroidism (dated by TCRdb to between 2018 and 2020). This sample was sequenced with an Illumina HiSeq 2000. TCR beta CDR3 regions were amplified from RNA transcripts for repertoire sequencing. A first-round RT-PCR used HTBI primers with the Qiagen OneStep RT-PCR kit, followed by a second-round multiplex PCR, size selection and purification. Using fastp at Q25 and MiXCR, TCRdb reprocessed the public reads and kept productive beta chains. Each CDR3 protein gets just one entry, which takes the most common genes and DNA from the rows behind it. The sample has roughly 400,000 distinct CDR3 sequences on record, 15% of them singletons. Of the sample, approximately 7% falls within the top ten clones. The sequenced sample was peripheral blood. The receptors were gathered from a woman aged 18-30 years with stable Graves' hyperthyroidism. Donor details come from another sample of the same person, matched by shared clones.

This clonotype has at least ten counts. V gene TRBV6-2 or TRBV6-3 combines with J gene TRBJ1-2; 9 nucleotides agree with TRBD1. Germline CDR1 reads MNHEY; CDR2 reads SVGEGT. The CDR3 runs to 15 residues. V gave up 6 bases and J gave up 8 bases; unmatched junction bases: 13. CDR3 loop: CASSTESGTGKGYTF. The CDR3 region has the DNA TGTGCCAGCAGCACCGAATCCGGGACAGGGAAAGGCTACACCTTC.

The chain employs TRBV18 and TRBJ2-2; D is undetermined. This CDR3 has 14 amino acids. Trimming shortened V by 4 bases and J by 3 bases, and 9 bases separated the two germline ends. Germline V gene data show CDR1 as KGHSH and CDR2 as LQKENI. CDR3 sequence (DNA): TGTGCCAGCTCACACTTGCAGGACACCGGGGAGCTGTTTTTT. Translated, it gives CASSHLQDTGELFF.

The chain employs TRBV27 and TRBJ2-6, with D perhaps matching TRBD1 (5 bases). The germline V and J ends were trimmed by 3 bases and 4 bases, with 13 bases remaining between them. Germline loops: CDR1 MNHEY, CDR2 SMNVEV (reference sequence). CDR3 length: 16 residues. CDR3 sequence: CASSFVGDGGANVLTF. The CDR3 DNA follows: TGTGCCAGCAGTTTTGTAGGGGATGGAGGGGCCAACGTCCTGACTTTC.

This clonotype was detected many times. The CDR3 spells CASSTKVTGSNYGYTF. The CDR3 DNA is TGTGCCAGTAGTACGAAGGTCACAGGTTCTAACTATGGCTACACCTTC. This chain connects TRBV19 to TRBJ1-2; tentative D call: TRBD1 (5 bases). Trimming shortened V by 4 bases and J by 0 bases, and 15 bases separated the two germline ends. CDR1 is LNHDA, CDR2 SQIVND, per germline (reference sequence). This CDR3 is built from 16 residues.

This clonotype appeared many times. This chain links TRBV5-4 with TRBJ2-7; D unclear. Germline V gives CDR1 SGHNT, CDR2 YYREEE (reference sequence). V was clipped by 4 bases and J by 7 bases, with 9 bases between them. The CDR3 runs 11 residues. The CDR3 region is CASSLSREQYF. CDR3 DNA: TGTGCCAGCAGCCTGTCCCGGGAGCAGTACTTC.

Ten or more counts support this clonotype. This rearrangement joins TRBV5-5 to TRBJ2-5; D is uncertain. CDR3 length: 12 amino acids. Germline V lookup: CDR1 SGHKS, CDR2 YYEKEE (reference sequence). V lost 4 bases and J 5 bases, leaving 9 bases between the germline ends. CDR3 sequence reads: CASSGMLETQYF. The CDR3 nucleotides are TGTGCCAGCAGCGGGATGTTGGAGACCCAGTACTTC.

This clonotype was counted ten times or more. The V and J genes are TRBV27 and TRBJ1-1; 7 bases are shared with TRBD1. The CDR3 has 13 residues. V lost 2 bases and J lost 5; bases outside the gene matches: 2. Germline CDR1 is MNHEY and CDR2 is SMNVEV (reference sequence). CDR3 sequence: CASSLDRVTEAFF. CDR3 nucleotide sequence: TGTGCCAGCAGTTTAGACAGGGTTACTGAAGCTTTCTTT.

This clonotype showed up many times. CDR3: CASSDGGAYEQYF. CDR3 coding DNA: TGCGCCAGCAGTGATGGGGGCGCCTACGAGCAGTACTTC. The genes are TRBV10-1 and TRBJ2-7, with D perhaps matching TRBD1 (6 bases). Trimming cost V 3 bases and J 2 bases, with 8 bases left between them. Germline loops: CDR1 WNHNN, CDR2 SYGVQD (reference sequence). The CDR3 extends over 13 amino acids.

The table lists this clonotype with many counts. CDR3 sequence: CASQTGGPNQETQYF. DNA of the CDR3: TGCGCCAGCCAGACTGGGGGGCCGAACCAAGAGACCCAGTACTTC. V and J are TRBV5-1 and TRBJ2-5; D possibly uses TRBD1 or TRBD2 (6 bases each). This CDR3 has 15 residues. V was shortened by 7 bases and J by 0 bases, with 16 bases between the two germline ends. CDR1 and CDR2 (germline): SGHRS, YFSETQ.

This clonotype was recorded a few times. The chain uses TRBV10-3 and TRBJ1-1; maybe TRBD1 (5 bases). Germline assignment: CDR1 ENHRY and CDR2 SYGVKD. The ends were cut back, 11 bases at V and 4 bases at J, with 17 bases in the middle. The CDR3 is 13 residues long. For the CDR3, the DNA is TGTGCCTCGCTCTTGGGACGTATCACTGAAGCTTTCTTT. The encoded protein is CASLLGRITEAFF.

This clonotype was recorded at least ten times. The chain recombines TRBV6-1 with TRBJ2-5; D call uncertain. The germline V and J ends were trimmed by 8 bases and 5 bases, with 9 bases remaining between them. This CDR3 comprises 11 residues. Germline CDR1 is MNHNS and CDR2 is SASEGT. The chain's CDR3 is CASRVRETQYF. For the CDR3, the DNA is TGTGCCAGCCGTGTGAGGGAGACCCAGTACTTC.

This chain connects TRBV5-5 to TRBJ1-1, with 7 bases identical to TRBD1. Looked up from germline, CDR1 is SGHKS and CDR2 is YYEKEE (reference sequence). The CDR3 has 14 amino acids. V shed 0 bases, J shed 11 bases, and the junction held 10 bases outside the gene matches. The CDR3 here is CASSLEGATFGAFF. For the CDR3, the DNA is TGTGCCAGCAGCTTGGAGGGGGCCACGTTTGGGGCTTTCTTT.

This clonotype was detected many times. The rearrangement joins TRBV4-1 to TRBJ2-7, with TRBD1 as a possible D gene (6 bases). This CDR3 is built from 15 residues. Between the trimmed V and J ends, which lost 6 bases and 1 base, there was a span of 16 bases. The V gene's germline CDR1 is MGHRA and CDR2 YSYEKL. CDR3 region: CASRAQGGGSYEQYF. The CDR3, as DNA: TGCGCCAGCAGAGCACAGGGTGGGGGTTCCTACGAGCAGTACTTC.

This clonotype showed up many times. The chain couples TRBV13 to TRBJ2-7, with D perhaps TRBD2 (5 bases). Germline lookup yields CDR1 PRHDT and CDR2 FYEKMQ (reference sequence). V was trimmed by 4 bases and J by 5 bases, leaving 6 bases between them. The CDR3 loop spans 11 amino acids. The chain's CDR3 is CASSSSHEQYF. CDR3 coding DNA: TGTGCCAGCAGCTCTAGCCACGAGCAGTACTTC.

This clonotype has a count of ten or more. The chain carries TRBV19 and TRBJ1-1; tentative D call: TRBD1 (6 bases). The CDR3 extends over 12 amino acids. V was clipped by 4 bases and J by 5 bases, with 8 bases between them. Germline V gene data show CDR1 as LNHDA and CDR2 as SQIVND (reference sequence). The CDR3 loop is CASSNRETEAFF. In nucleotides, the CDR3 is TGTGCCAGTAGTAACAGGGAGACTGAAGCTTTCTTT.

This clonotype occurred a few times. The J gene is TRBJ2-3, the V gene TRBV29-1; D may match TRBD1 or TRBD2 (5 bases each). The CDR3 loop spans 15 amino acids. The V gene lost 3 bases and the J gene lost 1 base, with 14 bases spanning the gap. Per the germline V gene, CDR1 is SQVTM and CDR2 is ANQGSEA. The CDR3 DNA reads TGCAGCGTTGACGGGACCCATGAAGGCACAGATACGCAGTATTTT. Protein: CSVDGTHEGTDTQYF.

This clonotype was observed many times. The chain recombines TRBV27 with TRBJ1-2; 9 bases align to TRBD1. This CDR3 is built from 15 residues. CDR1 and CDR2 (germline): MNHEY, SMNVEV (reference sequence). Losses at the gene ends were 2 bases for V and 5 bases for J; bases not matched to a gene: 6. CDR3 nucleotide sequence: TGTGCCAGCAGTTTAGCTACAGGGGGCGCTTATGGCTACACCTTC. Its protein product is CASSLATGGAYGYTF.

This clonotype was counted many times. The gene calls are TRBV11-1 and TRBJ1-1; D call uncertain. Germline CDR1 reads SGHAT; CDR2 reads FQDESV (reference sequence). V lost 5 bases and J 1 base, leaving 8 bases between the germline ends. The CDR3 runs to 13 residues. The CDR3 reads CASSLPSNTEAFF. The DNA for the CDR3 is TGTGCCAGCAGCCTACCCTCGAACACTGAAGCTTTCTTT. The full variable domain, its missing parts supplied by reference TRBV11-1 and TRBJ1-1, is EAEVAQSPRYKITEKSQAVAFWCDPISGHATLYWYRQILGQGPELLVQFQDESVVDDSQLPKDRFSAERLKGVDSTLKIQPAELGDSAMYLCASSLPSNTEAFFGQGTRLTVV.

This clonotype was observed many times. Germline is not matched at one junction end, which may reflect a read error. The rearrangement links TRBV9 to TRBJ2-2, with TRBD2 identical over 10 bases. Germline loops: CDR1 SGDLS, CDR2 YYNGEE. The CDR3 covers 18 residues. Written as DNA, the CDR3 is TGTGCCAGCACTACAGGGCCTCTAGCGGGGGAGCACACCGGGGAACTGTTTTTT. Amino acid sequence: CASTTGPLAGEHTGELFF.

The table lists this clonotype with many counts. The V and J genes are TRBV7-9 and TRBJ1-5, with 7 bases that match TRBD1. CDR1 and CDR2 (germline): SEHNR, FQNEAQ (reference sequence). The CDR3 covers 15 residues. V trimming: 5 bases; J trimming: 4 bases; junction bases outside the gene matches: 8. The CDR3 DNA reads TGTGCCAGCAGCGCGGGACAGACCTTTAATCAGCCCCAGCATTTT. Encoded protein: CASSAGQTFNQPQHF.

This clonotype has at least ten counts. The chain uses TRBV12-3 or TRBV12-4 and TRBJ1-2; D not certain. This CDR3 region has 14 residues. Trimming shortened V by 3 bases and J by 2 bases, and 10 bases separated the two germline ends. Here the CDR3 reads CASSFFQPNYGYTF. CDR3 nucleotides: TGTGCCAGCAGTTTTTTCCAGCCCAACTATGGCTACACCTTC.

At least ten counts were recorded for this clonotype. The V and J genes are TRBV6-1 and TRBJ1-6, with unresolved D. Trimming took off 6 bases at V and 10 bases at J, with 19 bases between the two ends. The CDR3 is 15 residues long. The germline CDR1 and CDR2 sequences are MNHNS and SASEGT. CDR3 sequence reads: CASSQTRIWLSPLHF. The DNA for the CDR3 is TGTGCCAGCAGCCAAACGAGAATTTGGCTCTCACCCCTCCACTTT.

A word on this clonotype: A much larger clone differs from this one at a single base, so this may be a read error. The missing conserved phenylalanine or tryptophan at the end of this CDR3 makes a read error likely. The rearrangement uses TRBV15 and TRBJ1-2; perhaps TRBD1 as D (6 bases). Trimming removed 1 base from V and 8 bases from J, with 11 bases in between. In germline, CDR1 is LNHNV, CDR2 YYDKDF (reference sequence). This CDR3 is built from 13 residues. CDR3 loop: CATSRGGGGGYTV. The CDR3 nucleotides read TGTGCCACCAGCAGAGGTGGGGGCGGGGGCTACACCGTC.

This clonotype came up many times. DNA of the CDR3: TGTGCCAGCAGTGGAGTCCCGGGACAGGGGGCGCGAGAGCAGTACTTC. Encoded protein: CASSGVPGQGAREQYF. The chain couples TRBV6-1 to TRBJ2-7, with 12 nucleotides matching TRBD1. This CDR3 region has 16 residues. The germline V gene has CDR1 MNHNS and CDR2 SASEGT. After removal of 4 bases from V and 7 bases from J, the junction contained 11 bases not matched to a gene.

The V call is TRBV6-1, the J call TRBJ1-2, with TRBD1 matching 7 bases. Unmatched junction bases numbered 6, after V lost 8 bases and J lost 3 bases. Germline V lookup: CDR1 MNHNS, CDR2 SASEGT. The CDR3 loop spans 13 amino acids. CDR3 DNA sequence: TGTGCCAGCTTCCCAGGGGGGCACTATGGCTACACCTTC. Residues: CASFPGGHYGYTF.

A remark on this clonotype: The CDR3 ends on some other residue instead of the conserved phenylalanine or tryptophan, so this is likely a read error. V usage is TRBV19 and J usage is TRBJ2-7; possible D gene TRBD1, 6 bases. Trimming took 4 bases from V and 0 from J, leaving 16 bases between them. This CDR3 spans 16 amino acids. CDR1 and CDR2 from the germline V gene are LNHDA and SQIVND (reference sequence). The CDR3 region has the DNA TGTGCCAGTAGTACTTATCGGACAGATTTCTCCTACGAGCAGTACTTG. Protein sequence: CASSTYRTDFSYEQYL.

This clonotype occurred a few times. This could be a read error, since a much larger clone is one nucleotide away. This chain connects TRBV24-1 to TRBJ1-1; D is ambiguous. There are 14 residues in the CDR3. The germline CDR1 and CDR2 sequences are KGHDR and SFDVKD. V lost 5 bases and J lost 8, with 17 bases in between. CDR3 amino acids: CATSGLSRPGEAFF. The CDR3 region has the DNA TGTGCCACCAGTGGTTTATCAAGGCCGGGGGAAGCTTTCTTT.

This clonotype showed up many times. The chain joins TRBV27 to TRBJ1-2; D gene uncertain. V gave up 5 bases and J gave up 4 bases, with 14 bases separating them. CDR3 length: 14 amino acids. Germline V gene sequence: CDR1 MNHEY, CDR2 SMNVEV (reference sequence). Written as DNA, the CDR3 is TGTGCCAGCAGTCCTCACCAGGTTTCCTATGGCTACACCTTC. It translates to CASSPHQVSYGYTF.

This clonotype was counted at least ten times. The rearrangement uses TRBV14 and TRBJ1-1; TRBD1 might be the D (5 bases). Germline V gene lookup returns CDR1 SGHDN and CDR2 FVKESK. V lost 1 base and J 3 bases, leaving 9 bases between the germline ends. The CDR3 contains 14 residues. CDR3 in amino acids: CASSQVRGYTEAFF. CDR3 in DNA: TGTGCCAGCAGCCAAGTCCGGGGCTACACTGAAGCTTTCTTT.

There are many counts of this clonotype. The chain couples TRBV29-1 to TRBJ1-2, with D unclear. The V and J ends lost 6 bases and 6 bases respectively, with 11 bases between them. Per germline, CDR1 SQVTM and CDR2 ANQGSEA. The CDR3 is 11 residues long. This CDR3 is CSVMGSDGYTF. The CDR3 DNA follows: TGCAGCGTAATGGGGTCGGATGGCTACACCTTC.

This clonotype was seen repeatedly, ten times or more. This chain connects TRBV7-8 to TRBJ2-7; perhaps D is TRBD1 or TRBD2 (5 bases each). V was clipped by 5 bases and J by 5 bases, with 16 bases between them. Per germline, CDR1 SGHVS and CDR2 FQNEAQ. The CDR3 extends over 14 amino acids. CDR3 DNA: TGTGCCAGCAGCCCGGGACCCCGGGGCAACGAGCAGTACTTC. It is translated as CASSPGPRGNEQYF.